The clone carrying this TCR beta chain was seen once. Its antigen is undetermined. From germline, CDR1 is MNHNS and CDR2 SASEGT. CDR3 length equals 15 residues. V was clipped by 1 base and J by 1 base, with 10 bases between them. In TCRdb, the 5' RACE reads were re-called with MiXCR into one record per CDR3 protein. The sample has approximately 210,000 distinct CDR3 sequences, roughly 9.4% seen once. The data are from a study of identical twins. Every sampled donor was Caucasian and healthy. Study results and limitations: With monozygotic twins, out-of-frame TCR alpha sharing exceeded what models estimated. Abundant cord blood beta clonotypes carried fewer insertions; memory repertoires showed none. The authors drew conclusions from cross-sectional statistical analysis rather than following the same donors.

The rearrangement joins TRBV6-1 to TRBJ2-5; either TRBD1 or TRBD2 may supply D (5 bases each). The sample was memory (CD45RO+) T cells sorted from blood. The receptor's source is a woman younger than 35 in good health. The CDR3 loop is CASSEGWGIQETQYF. The CDR3 DNA follows: TGTGCCAGCAGTGAAGGGTGGGGGATCCAAGAGACCCAGTACTTC.